These 25 T cell receptor beta chains came from one sample sequenced in a study of cytomegalovirus exposure and HLA in healthy donors. PCR used 60 Vbeta primers and 13 Jbeta primers. Only in-frame clones appear in the TCRdb table, and some are missing; sequencing was by immunoSEQ multiplex PCR. The data show around 130,000 clones, around 66% seen once. Sequenced: PBMCs. Every receptor here comes from a woman aged 55 to 70 in good health and CMV-seronegative.

V is TRBV7-2 and J is TRBJ2-7; 13 bases agree with TRBD2. Per germline, CDR1 SGHTA and CDR2 FQGNSA. The J segment lost 3 bases and the V segment lost 2 bases, leaving 13 bases of the junction unmatched. The CDR3 is made up of 19 amino acids. The chain's CDR3 is CASSLRTSGSLSQNYEQYF. The CDR3 region has the DNA TGTGCCAGCAGCTTACGGACTAGCGGGAGCCTGTCTCAGAACTACGAGCAGTACTTC.

The J gene is TRBJ1-1, the V gene TRBV7-2; TRBD1 might be the D (6 bases). In germline, CDR1 is SGHTA, CDR2 FQGNSA. CDR3 size: 14 residues. The V end lost 3 bases, the J end lost 4 bases, and 12 bases lay between the germline ends. Written as DNA, the CDR3 is TGTGCCAGCAGCTTCAACAGGGTAGCCACTGAAGCTTTCTTT. The encoded protein is CASSFNRVATEAFF.

J is TRBJ2-7 and V is TRBV7-8; 7 nucleotides agree with TRBD1. The CDR3 spans 17 residues. The V segment lost 5 bases and the J segment 0 bases; nucleotides outside the gene matches: 13. CDR1 SGHVS and CDR2 FQNEAQ come from the germline V gene. The DNA for the CDR3 is TGTGCCAGCAGCCCCCGTGAAGGAAGGGGGCTCTCCTACGAGCAGTACTTC. Amino acid sequence: CASSPREGRGLSYEQYF.

The rearrangement joins TRBV14 to TRBJ2-7; 9 bases are a match to TRBD1. Trimming cost V 1 base and J 9 bases; bases outside gene matches: 16. The CDR3 spans 17 residues. The germline CDR1 and CDR2 sequences are SGHDN and FVKESK. Written as DNA, the CDR3 is TGTGCCAGCAGCCAAGCGGGACAGGGTCCTTTCGCGCCCGGGCAGTACTTC. Its protein product is CASSQAGQGPFAPGQYF.

The chain links TRBV4-2 to TRBJ2-7; 8 nucleotides line up with TRBD2. The CDR3 extends over 17 amino acids. Per the germline V gene, CDR1 is LGHNA and CDR2 is YNFKEQ. V was pared by 2 bases and J by 2 bases, with 11 bases of the junction left unmatched. Written as DNA, the CDR3 is TGTGCCAGCAGCCAACCACTAGCGGCCCTTATCACCTACGAGCAGTACTTC. Protein sequence: CASSQPLAALITYEQYF.

V and J are TRBV4-2 and TRBJ2-1, with TRBD2 matching 9 bases. This CDR3 contains 14 residues. Looked up from germline, CDR1 is LGHNA and CDR2 is YNFKEQ. The V gene end was trimmed by 10 bases and the J gene end by 10 bases; junction bases not matched to a gene: 14. The CDR3 protein is CAISGGRGLIEQFF. The CDR3 DNA reads as TGTGCCATTTCGGGCGGGAGGGGCCTTATCGAGCAGTTCTTC.

This sequence joins TRBV7-2 and TRBJ1-1; D uncertain. This CDR3 has 14 amino acids. The germline V and J ends were trimmed by 2 bases and 1 base, with 8 bases remaining between them. The germline gives CDR1 SGHTA, CDR2 FQGNSA. CDR3 bases: TGTGCCAGCAGCTTATCCCCCAGGAACACTGAAGCTTTCTTT. Translated, it gives CASSLSPRNTEAFF.

This clone was seen only a few times. The chain is built from TRBV15 and TRBJ1-1, with TRBD1 as a possible D gene (5 bases). The length of the CDR3 is 14 residues. V shed 3 bases and J shed 4 bases, with 12 bases lying between them. The germline V gene encodes CDR1 LNHNV and CDR2 YYDKDF (reference sequence). The CDR3 region has the DNA TGTGCCACCAGCAGGGGGAGGGGAGGCACTGAAGCTTTCTTT. Translated: CATSRGRGGTEAFF.

This rearrangement joins TRBV7-8 to TRBJ2-5; TRBD2 matches 11 bases. CDR3 size: 15 residues. J was trimmed by 2 bases and V by 5 bases; bases with no gene match: 4. Germline CDR1 SGHVS, CDR2 FQNEAQ. The CDR3 here is CASSQGLADQETQYF. CDR3 nucleotide sequence: TGTGCCAGCAGCCAGGGACTAGCGGATCAAGAGACCCAGTACTTC.

CDR3 sequence reads: CASSLLGQGSTDTQYF. The CDR3 nucleotides are TGTGCCAGCAGTTTATTGGGACAGGGTAGCACAGATACGCAGTATTTT. The chain uses TRBV28 and TRBJ2-3, with TRBD1 matching over 9 bases. Per germline, CDR1 MDHEN and CDR2 SYDVKM. The CDR3 runs to 16 residues. V was pared by 1 base and J by 0 bases, with 2 bases of the junction left unmatched.

The rearrangement uses TRBV14 and TRBJ2-7, with 9 bases aligning to TRBD1. Looked up from germline, CDR1 is SGHDN and CDR2 is FVKESK. V trimming: 1 base; J trimming: 1 base; junction bases outside the gene matches: 11. CDR3 length equals 18 residues. The CDR3 DNA sequence: TGTGCCAGCAGCCAAGGGGGACAGGGAAGAATGAAGTCCTACGAGCAGTACTTC. Translated: CASSQGGQGRMKSYEQYF.

This clone has just a few counts. The chain links TRBV6-1 to TRBJ2-7; TRBD1 agrees at 8 bases. The CDR3 length is 14 residues. Germline-derived CDR1 and CDR2 are MNHNS and SASEGT. With 4 bases clipped from V and 0 bases from J, the junction kept 2 bases outside the gene matches. The CDR3 region is CASSAGQGSYEQYF. The DNA of the CDR3 is TGTGCCAGCAGTGCCGGACAGGGCTCCTACGAGCAGTACTTC.

This clone was observed a few times. This sequence joins TRBV29-1 and TRBJ2-1, with TRBD2 matching 11 bases. The CDR3 spans 14 residues. Germline-derived CDR1 and CDR2 are SQVTM and ANQGSEA. V shed 6 bases and J 6 bases; nucleotides not matched to a gene: 7. The CDR3 is CSVPPSGGPNEQFF. CDR3 in DNA: TGCAGCGTGCCCCCTAGCGGGGGGCCCAATGAGCAGTTCTTC.

The chain couples TRBV19 to TRBJ2-7; no firm D call. The CDR3 loop spans 13 amino acids. Trimming pared 7 bases from V and 0 bases from J, leaving 10 bases between. Germline V gives CDR1 LNHDA, CDR2 SQIVND (reference sequence). CDR3 coding DNA: TGTGCCAGTACTGACACGGTCTCCTACGAGCAGTACTTC. This encodes CASTDTVSYEQYF.

This chain links TRBV11-2 with TRBJ1-1; 8 bases are shared with TRBD1. The V gene end was trimmed by 3 bases and the J gene end by 2 bases; junction bases not matched to a gene: 8. CDR3 length equals 16 residues. The germline gives CDR1 SGHAT, CDR2 FQNNGV. CDR3 sequence reads: CASSFGQGLRNTEAFF. DNA for the CDR3: TGTGCCAGCAGCTTCGGACAGGGTCTAAGAAACACTGAAGCTTTCTTT.

This chain connects TRBV6-6 to TRBJ1-3, with 8 bases matching TRBD1. Germline lookup yields CDR1 MNHNY and CDR2 SVGAGI (reference sequence). CDR3 length equals 16 residues. The V segment lost 0 bases and the J segment 3 bases; nucleotides outside the gene matches: 4. The DNA for the CDR3 is TGTGCCAGCAGTTACTCAACCAGGGGGCTTGGAAACACCATATATTTT. Amino acids: CASSYSTRGLGNTIYF.

The chain is built from TRBV27 and TRBJ1-6; TRBD1 agrees at 10 bases. CDR1 and CDR2 from the germline V gene are MNHEY and SMNVEV (reference sequence). With 7 bases clipped from V and 7 bases from J, the junction kept 7 bases outside the gene matches. The CDR3 is made up of 15 amino acids. The CDR3 protein is CASKVPGQGNSPLHF. CDR3 DNA: TGTGCCAGCAAGGTCCCGGGACAGGGGAATTCACCCCTCCACTTT.

The chain combines TRBV7-2 with TRBJ1-3; no reliable D call. Germline CDR1 and CDR2: SGHTA and FQGNSA. V lost 1 base to trimming and J lost 4 bases, with 8 bases between them. The CDR3 has 14 amino acids. In DNA form, the CDR3 reads TGTGCCAGCAGCTTAGGCGGTGGGGGAAACACCATATATTTT. Translating gives CASSLGGGGNTIYF.

The chain employs TRBV28 and TRBJ2-5; 7 bases are shared with TRBD1. This CDR3 contains 13 residues. Per germline, CDR1 MDHEN and CDR2 SYDVKM. V shed 1 base and J 5 bases; nucleotides not matched to a gene: 1. The CDR3 sequence is CASSLSGGETQYF. CDR3 coding DNA: TGTGCCAGCAGTTTATCAGGGGGTGAGACCCAGTACTTC.

J is TRBJ2-7 and V is TRBV7-2; D not certain. V was clipped by 3 bases and J by 6 bases, with 12 bases between them. CDR3 length: 13 amino acids. Germline V gives CDR1 SGHTA, CDR2 FQGNSA. CDR3 loop: CASSLYRMGEQYF. The CDR3 DNA reads as TGTGCCAGCAGCTTGTACAGAATGGGCGAGCAGTACTTC.

V is TRBV10-3 and J is TRBJ2-7, with TRBD1 matching 8 bases. The CDR3 loop spans 13 amino acids. V shed 4 bases and J 6 bases; nucleotides not matched to a gene: 5. Germline V lookup: CDR1 ENHRY, CDR2 SYGVKD. The CDR3 protein is CAISVPTGAEQYF. CDR3 coding DNA: TGTGCCATCAGTGTTCCGACAGGGGCCGAGCAGTACTTC.

This clone was recorded a few times. J is TRBJ2-7 and V is TRBV11-2; the match to TRBD2 covers 7 bases. CDR1 SGHAT and CDR2 FQNNGV come from the germline V gene. J was trimmed by 6 bases and V by 2 bases; bases with no gene match: 16. This CDR3 has 17 residues. DNA of the CDR3: TGTGCCAGCAGCTTAAGGAGTGGCGGGAGAGTTAGGGGCGAGCAGTACTTC. Translated, it gives CASSLRSGGRVRGEQYF.

The CDR3 loop reads CASDIDTYRSHGYTF. CDR3 bases: TGTGCCAGCGATATAGACACTTACAGGTCTCATGGCTACACCTTC. The chain employs TRBV7-2 and TRBJ1-2; tentative D call: TRBD1 (5 bases). This CDR3 is built from 15 residues. V dropped 8 bases and J dropped 6 bases, with 22 bases sitting between them. From germline, CDR1 is SGHTA and CDR2 FQGNSA.

This rearrangement joins TRBV7-8 to TRBJ1-3; no definite D call. The CDR3 loop spans 15 amino acids. Germline values: CDR1 SGHVS, CDR2 FQNEAQ. The V and J ends lost 1 base and 0 bases respectively, with 7 bases between them. CDR3 bases: TGTGCCAGCAGCTTAGTAGCCGTCTCTGGAAACACCATATATTTT. This encodes CASSLVAVSGNTIYF.

The sample holds a few counts of this clone. J is TRBJ1-2 and V is TRBV7-9; the match to TRBD1 covers 12 bases. The CDR3 is 15 residues long. V shed 0 bases, J shed 6 bases, and the junction held 2 bases outside the gene matches. Germline V gene lookup returns CDR1 SEHNR and CDR2 FQNEAQ (reference sequence). CDR3 region: CASSLAGTGGHGYTF. The CDR3 coding sequence is TGTGCCAGCAGCTTAGCCGGGACAGGGGGCCATGGCTACACCTTC. Using reference TRBV7-9 and TRBJ1-2 for the parts outside the CDR3, the full variable domain is DTGVSQNPRHKITKRGQNVTFRCDPISEHNRLYWYRQTLGQGPEFLTYFQNEAQLEKSRLLSDRFSAERPKGSFSTLEIQRTEQGDSAMYLCASSLAGTGGHGYTFGSGTRLTVV.